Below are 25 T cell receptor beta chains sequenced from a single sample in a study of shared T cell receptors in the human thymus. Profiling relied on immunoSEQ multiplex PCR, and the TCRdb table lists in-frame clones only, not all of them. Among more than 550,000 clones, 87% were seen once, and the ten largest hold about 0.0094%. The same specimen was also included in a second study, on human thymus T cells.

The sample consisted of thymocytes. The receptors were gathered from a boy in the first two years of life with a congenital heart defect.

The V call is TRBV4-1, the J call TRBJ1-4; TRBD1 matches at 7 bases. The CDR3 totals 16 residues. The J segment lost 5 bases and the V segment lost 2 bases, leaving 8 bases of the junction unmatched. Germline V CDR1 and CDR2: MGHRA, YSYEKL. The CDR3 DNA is TGCGCCAGCAGCCAATTCCGGGACAGCCTCAATGAAAAACTGTTTTTT. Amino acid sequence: CASSQFRDSLNEKLFF.

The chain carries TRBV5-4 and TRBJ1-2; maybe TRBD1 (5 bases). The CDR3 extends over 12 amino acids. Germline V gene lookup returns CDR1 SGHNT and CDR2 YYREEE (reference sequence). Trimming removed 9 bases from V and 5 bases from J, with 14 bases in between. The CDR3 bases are TGTGCCACCGATGAACGGGGGTATGGCTACACCTTC. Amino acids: CATDERGYGYTF.

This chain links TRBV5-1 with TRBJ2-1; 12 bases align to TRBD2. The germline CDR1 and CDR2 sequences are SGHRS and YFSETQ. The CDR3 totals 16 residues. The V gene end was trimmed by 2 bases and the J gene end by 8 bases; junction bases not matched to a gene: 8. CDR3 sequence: CASSFLAGGPEDEQFF. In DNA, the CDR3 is TGCGCCAGCAGCTTTCTAGCGGGAGGGCCTGAGGATGAGCAGTTCTTC.

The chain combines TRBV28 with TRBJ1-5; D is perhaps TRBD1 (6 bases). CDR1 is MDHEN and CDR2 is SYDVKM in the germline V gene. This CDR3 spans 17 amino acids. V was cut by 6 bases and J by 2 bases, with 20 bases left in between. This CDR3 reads CASRPLDRQFGNQPQHF. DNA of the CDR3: TGTGCCAGCAGACCCCTTGACAGGCAATTTGGCAATCAGCCCCAGCATTTT.

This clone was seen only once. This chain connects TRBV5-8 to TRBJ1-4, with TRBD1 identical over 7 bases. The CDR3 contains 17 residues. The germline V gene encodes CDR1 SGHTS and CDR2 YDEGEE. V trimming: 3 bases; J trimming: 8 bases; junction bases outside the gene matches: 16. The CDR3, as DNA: TGTGCCAGCAGCTCGAACAGCTTCCGGGACAGAGAAGAAAAACTGTTTTTT. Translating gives CASSSNSFRDREEKLFF.

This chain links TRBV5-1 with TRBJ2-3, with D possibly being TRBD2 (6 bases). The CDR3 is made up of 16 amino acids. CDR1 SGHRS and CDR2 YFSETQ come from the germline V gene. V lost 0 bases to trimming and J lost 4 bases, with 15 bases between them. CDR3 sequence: CASSLGAGLVSDTQYF. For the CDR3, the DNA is TGCGCCAGCAGCTTGGGTGCGGGGTTGGTCTCAGATACGCAGTATTTT.

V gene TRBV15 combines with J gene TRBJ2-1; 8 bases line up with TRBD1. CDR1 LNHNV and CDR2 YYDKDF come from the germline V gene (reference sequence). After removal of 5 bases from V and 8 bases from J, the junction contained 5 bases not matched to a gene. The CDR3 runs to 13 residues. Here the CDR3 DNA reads TGTGCCACCAGCGGACAGGGTTTCGATGAGCAGTTCTTC. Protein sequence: CATSGQGFDEQFF.

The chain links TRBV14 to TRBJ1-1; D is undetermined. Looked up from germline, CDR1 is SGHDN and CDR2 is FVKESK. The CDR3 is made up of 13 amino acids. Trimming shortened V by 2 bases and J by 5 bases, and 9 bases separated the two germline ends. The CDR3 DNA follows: TGTGCCAGCAGCCAATTTGAGGAAACTGAAGCTTTCTTT. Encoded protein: CASSQFEETEAFF.

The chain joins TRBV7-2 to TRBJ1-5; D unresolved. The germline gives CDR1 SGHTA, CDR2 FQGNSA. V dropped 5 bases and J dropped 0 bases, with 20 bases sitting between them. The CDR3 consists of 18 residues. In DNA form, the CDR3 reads TGTGCCAGCAGCCCCGTAGGAGGTCGGGCTAATAGCAATCAGCCCCAGCATTTT. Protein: CASSPVGGRANSNQPQHF.

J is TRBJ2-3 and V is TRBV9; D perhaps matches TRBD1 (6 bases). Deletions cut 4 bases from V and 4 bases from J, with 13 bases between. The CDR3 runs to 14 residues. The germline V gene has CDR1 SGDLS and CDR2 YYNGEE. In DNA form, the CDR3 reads TGTGCCAGCAGCCCTCGACAGGCCCCAGATACGCAGTATTTT. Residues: CASSPRQAPDTQYF.

In DNA form, the CDR3 reads TGCGCCAGCAGCCAAGACAGGGGGACCACTGAAGCTTTCTTT. It is translated as CASSQDRGTTEAFF. The genes are TRBV4-3 and TRBJ1-1; 7 nucleotides line up with TRBD1. The CDR3 contains 14 residues. The trim removed 0 bases at V and 4 bases at J, leaving 2 bases unmatched. Looked up from germline, CDR1 is LGHNA and CDR2 is YSLEER.

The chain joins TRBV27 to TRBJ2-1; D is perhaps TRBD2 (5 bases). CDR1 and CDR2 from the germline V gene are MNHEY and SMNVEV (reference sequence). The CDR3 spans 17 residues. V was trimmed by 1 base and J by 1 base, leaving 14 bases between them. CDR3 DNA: TGTGCCAGCAGTTTATTTATCGGGAAAGGGTCCTACAATGAGCAGTTCTTC. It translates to CASSLFIGKGSYNEQFF.

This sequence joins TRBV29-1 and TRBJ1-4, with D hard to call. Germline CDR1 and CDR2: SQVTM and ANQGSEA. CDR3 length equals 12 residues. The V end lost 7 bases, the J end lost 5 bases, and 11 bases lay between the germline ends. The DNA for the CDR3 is TGCAGCGCCAAGGAGACCAATGAAAAACTGTTTTTT. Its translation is CSAKETNEKLFF.

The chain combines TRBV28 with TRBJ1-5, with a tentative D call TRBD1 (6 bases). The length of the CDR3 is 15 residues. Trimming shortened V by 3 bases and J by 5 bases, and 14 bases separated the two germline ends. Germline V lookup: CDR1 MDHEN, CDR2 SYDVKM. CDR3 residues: CASSFRGTLDQPQHF. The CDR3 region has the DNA TGTGCCAGCAGTTTTAGGGGGACACTCGATCAGCCCCAGCATTTT.

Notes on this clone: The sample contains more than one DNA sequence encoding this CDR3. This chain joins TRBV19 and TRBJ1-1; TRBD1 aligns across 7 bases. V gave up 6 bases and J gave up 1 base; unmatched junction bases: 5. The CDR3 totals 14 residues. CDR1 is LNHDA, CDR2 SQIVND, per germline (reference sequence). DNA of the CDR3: TGTGCCAGTAGCCTCAGACAGGGGAACACTGAAGCTTTCTTT. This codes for CASSLRQGNTEAFF.

The CDR3, as DNA: TGCGCCAGCAGCCAAGATCTGCCCCCGGGACAGGGCTGCAATCAGCCCCAGCATTTT. This gives the protein CASSQDLPPGQGCNQPQHF. The rearrangement joins TRBV4-1 to TRBJ1-5, with 9 bases aligning to TRBD1. CDR3 length: 19 amino acids. Germline V gene lookup returns CDR1 MGHRA and CDR2 YSYEKL. J was trimmed by 2 bases and V by 0 bases; bases with no gene match: 11.

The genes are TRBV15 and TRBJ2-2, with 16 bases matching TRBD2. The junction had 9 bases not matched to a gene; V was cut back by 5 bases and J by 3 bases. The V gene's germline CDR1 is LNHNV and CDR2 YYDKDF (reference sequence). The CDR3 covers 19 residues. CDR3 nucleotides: TGTGCCACCAGCCTAACCAGCGGGACTAGCGGGGGGGACACCGGGGAGCTGTTTTTT. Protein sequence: CATSLTSGTSGGDTGELFF.

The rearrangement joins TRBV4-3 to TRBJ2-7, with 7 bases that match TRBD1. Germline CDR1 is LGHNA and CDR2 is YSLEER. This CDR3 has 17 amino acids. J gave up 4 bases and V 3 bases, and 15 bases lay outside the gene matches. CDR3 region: CASSHLFSGTATYEQYF. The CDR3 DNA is TGCGCCAGCAGCCACCTTTTCTCCGGGACAGCCACTTACGAGCAGTACTTC.

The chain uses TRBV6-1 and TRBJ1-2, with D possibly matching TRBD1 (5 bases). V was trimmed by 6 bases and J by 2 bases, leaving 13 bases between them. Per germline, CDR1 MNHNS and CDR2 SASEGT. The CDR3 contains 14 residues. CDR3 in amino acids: CASSRQWENYGYTF. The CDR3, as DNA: TGTGCCAGCAGCAGACAGTGGGAAAACTATGGCTACACCTTC.

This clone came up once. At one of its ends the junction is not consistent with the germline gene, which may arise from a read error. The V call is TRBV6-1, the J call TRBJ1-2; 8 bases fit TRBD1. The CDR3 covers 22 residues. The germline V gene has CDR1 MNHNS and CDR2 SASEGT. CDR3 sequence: CASSEGRKGGWTGPRGLYGYTF. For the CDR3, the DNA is TGTGCCAGCAGCGAAGGAAGAAAGGGAGGTTGGACAGGGCCCCGAGGATTATATGGCTACACCTTC.

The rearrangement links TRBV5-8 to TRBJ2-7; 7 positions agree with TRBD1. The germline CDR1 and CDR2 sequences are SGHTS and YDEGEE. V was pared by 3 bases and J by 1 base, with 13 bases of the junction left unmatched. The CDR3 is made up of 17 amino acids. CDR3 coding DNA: TGTGCCAGCAGCTACCGAGGACAGGCGGAAGATTCCTACGAGCAGTACTTC. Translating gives CASSYRGQAEDSYEQYF. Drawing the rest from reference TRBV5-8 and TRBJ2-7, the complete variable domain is EAGVTQSPTHLIKTRGQQATLRCSPISGHTSVYWYQQALGLGLQFLLWYDEGEERNRGNFPPRFSGRQFPNYSSELNVNALELEDSALYLCASSYRGQAEDSYEQYFGPGTRLTVT.

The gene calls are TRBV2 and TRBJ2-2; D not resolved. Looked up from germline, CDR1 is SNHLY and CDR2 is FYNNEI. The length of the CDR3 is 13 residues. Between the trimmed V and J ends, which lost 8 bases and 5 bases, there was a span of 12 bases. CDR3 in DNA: TGTGCCAGCCTGTCAGTGACTACCGGGGAGCTGTTTTTT. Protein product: CASLSVTTGELFF.

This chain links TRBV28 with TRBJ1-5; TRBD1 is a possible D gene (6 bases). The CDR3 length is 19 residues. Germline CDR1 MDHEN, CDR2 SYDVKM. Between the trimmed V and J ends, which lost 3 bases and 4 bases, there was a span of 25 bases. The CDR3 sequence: CASSFVLPQGSGTNQPQHF. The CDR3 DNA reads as TGTGCCAGCAGTTTTGTTCTGCCTCAGGGGAGCGGGACTAATCAGCCCCAGCATTTT.

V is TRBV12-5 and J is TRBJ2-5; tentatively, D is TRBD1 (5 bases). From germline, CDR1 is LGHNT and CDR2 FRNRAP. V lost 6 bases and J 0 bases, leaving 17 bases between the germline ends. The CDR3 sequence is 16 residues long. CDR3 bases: TGTGCTAGTGGCCCTACCCCCCGGACAAACCAAGAGACCCAGTACTTC. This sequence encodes CASGPTPRTNQETQYF.

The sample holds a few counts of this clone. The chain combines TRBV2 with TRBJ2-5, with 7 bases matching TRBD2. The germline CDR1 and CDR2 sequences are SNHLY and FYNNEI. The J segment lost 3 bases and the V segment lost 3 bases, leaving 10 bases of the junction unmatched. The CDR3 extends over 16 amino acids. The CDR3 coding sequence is TGTGCCAGCAGTGATATAGATGGGGGGGTAAAAGAGACCCAGTACTTC. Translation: CASSDIDGGVKETQYF. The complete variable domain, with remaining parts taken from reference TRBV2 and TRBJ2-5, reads EPEVTQTPSHQVTQMGQEVILRCVPISNHLYFYWYRQILGQKVEFLVSFYNNEISEKSEIFDDQFSVERPDGSNFTLKIRSTKLEDSAMYFCASSDIDGGVKETQYFGPGTRLLVL.